This T cell receptor (beta chain) emerged from a study of OX40 agonist ivuxolimab in advanced cancers. In germline, CDR1 is MGHDK, CDR2 SYGVNS. V was pared by 5 bases and J by 4 bases, with 8 bases of the junction left unmatched. CDR3 size: 17 residues. Collection of blood occurred at baseline, at cycle 4 day 1, and at cycle 7 day 1. Measured with immunoSEQ multiplex PCR; TCRdb has only the in-frame clones, and not every one. The sample carries 70,000 to 75,000 clones, 80% to 95% recorded once. The sequenced sample was CD4+ or CD8+ T cells sorted from blood, obtained in a trial of the OX40 agonist ivuxolimab. The TCR originated in an adult with an advanced solid tumor such as melanoma, head and neck, liver or kidney cancer. V and J are TRBV25-1 and TRBJ2-3, with 14 nucleotides matching TRBD2. CDR3 nucleotide sequence: TGTGCCAGCAGTACCCCCCTGGGACTAGCGGGAGCAGATACGCAGTATTTT. Protein: CASSTPLGLAGADTQYF.